Detailed here is one TCR beta chain. No antigen is known for it. Within one base of it there is no much larger clone, and no base qualities were kept. The data belong to a study of blood T cell repertoires in COVID-19 (TCRdb year 2020). Context from the whole study: Samples covering the acute and convalescent phases of COVID-19 were provided by collaborators in the United States, Italy and Spain. Samples were obtained from the ongoing ImmuneRACE study (first 160 participants) and from some 1,300 subjects provided by 6 global collaborators. Where available, HLA class I and class II types were obtained from metadata supplied by the sample provider rather than from assay-based typing. Deeply sampled blood TCRbeta repertoires from subjects exposed to, actively infected with, or recovered from COVID-19 were included in the dataset. The material from the prospective study consisted of cDNA or gDNA derived from T cells, B-cell-depleted T cells, or PBMCs. Nearly every sample came with metadata listing a de-identified subject ID, COVID-19 status, age in years and sex. The repertoires were made available in a free public database intended to serve as a resource for research on the immune response to SARS-CoV-2.

Overall results and qualifications from the work: The quantity of clinical and demographic metadata differed by source and by participant and was supplied without curation.

Participants in the prospective study were enrolled through a virtual design, were aged roughly 18 to 100 years, and lived in under 25 United States geographic areas. Cohort assignment in the prospective study relied on participant-reported clinical history from a screening survey and a study questionnaire. In the prospective study, mobile phlebotomists collected whole blood, serum and a nasopharyngeal or oropharyngeal swab from each participant. Additional blood draws and questionnaires over an approximately 2-month period could optionally be provided by prospective study participants. Blood samples from the prospective study were shipped frozen or at room temperature prior to DNA extraction. The immunoSEQ Assay, a bias-controlled multiplex PCR, was used to amplify TCRbeta CDR3 regions from genomic DNA. In the paper's pipeline: The number of nucleated cells in each sample was estimated from the amplification of reference gene primers within the assay. To quantify the absolute abundance of each unique TCRbeta CDR3 rearrangement, sequence reads were collapsed and filtered. For each sample, productive Simpson clonality was calculated by taking the square root of Simpson's diversity index across productive rearrangements. In TCRdb, the immuneACCESS table is reduced to in-frame sequences with V and J assigned. These tables do not hold every clone; where another copy was compared, an unresolved V gene accounts for under half, and the others remain unexplained. The V and J calls and clone size come from that table; D and trimming were worked out from the DNA. This sample holds 130,000 to 150,000 clones; over 75% were observed only once. About 1.2% of the sample is in the top ten clones.

Spanning cysteine to phenylalanine, the CDR3 consists of 15 amino acids. The sequence is cut down to CDR3 DNA, 45 bases in frame from base 1. From the germline V gene, CDR1 is SGDLS and CDR2 is YYNGEE. Germline trimming: 0 bases from V, 6 bases from J; junction bases outside gene matches: 3. The TCR sequence derives from a woman aged 25-40 years with acute COVID-19. The receptor chain draws on TRBV9 and TRBJ2-2; the central 9 bases match TRBD2. The specimen was PBMCs or T cells enriched from blood (not recorded which). The sequenced DNA is TGTGCCAGCAGCGTAGGCGGGAGGGCCGCCGGGGAGCTGTTTTTT. Translated, this gives CASSVGGRAAGELFF.